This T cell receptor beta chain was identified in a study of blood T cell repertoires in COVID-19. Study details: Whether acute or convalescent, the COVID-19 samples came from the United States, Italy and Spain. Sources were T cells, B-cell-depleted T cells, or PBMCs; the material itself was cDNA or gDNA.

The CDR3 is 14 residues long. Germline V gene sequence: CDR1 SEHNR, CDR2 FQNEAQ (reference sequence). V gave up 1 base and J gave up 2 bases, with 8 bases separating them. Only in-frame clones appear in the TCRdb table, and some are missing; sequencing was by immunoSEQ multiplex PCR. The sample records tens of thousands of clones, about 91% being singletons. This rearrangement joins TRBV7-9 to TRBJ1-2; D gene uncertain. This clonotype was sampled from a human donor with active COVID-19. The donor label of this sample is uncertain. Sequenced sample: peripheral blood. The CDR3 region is CASSLGARNYGYTF. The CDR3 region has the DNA TGTGCCAGCAGCTTAGGGGCACGGAACTATGGCTACACCTTC.